The 16 T cell receptor beta chains given below trace back to one sample, sequenced in a study of identical twins. TCRdb called the 5' RACE reads again in MiXCR, with one record for every CDR3 protein. Of roughly 540,000 distinct CDR3 sequences in the sample, roughly a fifth were seen once. These same data were also listed under a study on T cells expressing NK-cell markers.

Sequencing used CD4+ T cells sorted from blood. These TCRs come from a woman aged 18-29 years in good health.

This clonotype was detected only a few times. The chain uses TRBV10-3 and TRBJ2-5; 8 nucleotides line up with TRBD2. Germline-derived CDR1 and CDR2 are ENHRY and SYGVKD. J gave up 2 bases and V 10 bases, and 12 bases lay outside the gene matches. The CDR3 runs 15 residues. CDR3 nucleotides: TGTGCCACCGCCTATCCCACTAGCGGACAAGAGACCCAGTACTTC. It encodes CATAYPTSGQETQYF.

CDR3 residues: CASRGQGRNTEAFF. The CDR3, as DNA: TGTGCCAGCAGGGGACAGGGGAGGAACACTGAAGCTTTCTTT. V usage is TRBV12-3 or TRBV12-4 and J usage is TRBJ1-1; 10 bases map to TRBD1. With V trimmed by 6 bases and J by 1 base, 2 bases remained unmatched. The CDR3 has 14 amino acids.

This clonotype was detected a few times. The chain recombines TRBV20-1 with TRBJ2-1; no reliable D call. The germline CDR1 and CDR2 sequences are DFQATT and SNEGSKA (reference sequence). The V gene lost 2 bases and the J gene lost 6 bases, with 8 bases spanning the gap. This CDR3 has 12 amino acids. CDR3 nucleotide sequence: TGCAGTGCTAGACGCGACTCCAATGAGCAGTTCTTC. This gives the protein CSARRDSNEQFF.

V usage is TRBV6-1 and J usage is TRBJ1-1; D is undetermined. This CDR3 region has 10 residues. V lost 9 bases and J lost 2, with 4 bases in between. Germline V gives CDR1 MNHNS, CDR2 SASEGT. For the CDR3, the DNA is TGTGCCAGACGTAACACTGAAGCTTTCTTT. Its translation is CARRNTEAFF.

J is TRBJ2-1 and V is TRBV7-2; TRBD2 matches 9 bases. Germline V gives CDR1 SGHTA, CDR2 FQGNSA. V shed 5 bases and J 3 bases; nucleotides not matched to a gene: 11. The CDR3 sequence is 17 residues long. CDR3: CASSQSVLAGNYNEQFF. The CDR3, as DNA: TGTGCCAGCAGCCAATCTGTCCTAGCGGGAAACTACAATGAGCAGTTCTTC.

A few counts support this clonotype. The V gene is TRBV29-1, the J gene TRBJ2-3; 8 nucleotides agree with TRBD1. With V trimmed by 7 bases and J by 4 bases, 4 bases remained unmatched. Looked up from germline, CDR1 is SQVTM and CDR2 is ANQGSEA. The CDR3 is made up of 12 amino acids. The DNA of the CDR3 is TGCAGCGGGTACAGGGGGTCAGATACGCAGTATTTT. Translated: CSGYRGSDTQYF.

There are a few counts of this clonotype. The chain recombines TRBV6-4 with TRBJ2-7, with 9 bases fitting TRBD1. Germline trimming cut 4 bases from V and 4 bases from J; bases unmatched to any gene: 2. This CDR3 is built from 13 residues. Germline V lookup: CDR1 MRHNA, CDR2 SNTAGT. The CDR3 reads CASSAGTGYEQYF. Written as DNA, the CDR3 is TGTGCCAGCAGTGCCGGGACAGGGTACGAGCAGTACTTC.

This chain uses TRBV4-3 with TRBJ2-2; tentatively, D is TRBD2 (5 bases). The CDR3 has 15 amino acids. V gave up 1 base and J gave up 6 bases, with 12 bases separating them. Germline loops: CDR1 LGHNA, CDR2 YSLEER. The CDR3 DNA is TGCGCCAGCAGCCAAGGCGGTTCGGGGTCCGGGGAGCTGTTTTTT. Amino acid sequence: CASSQGGSGSGELFF.

In its sample, this clonotype was seen a few times. This chain links TRBV20-1 with TRBJ2-3, with 7 bases that match TRBD1. Trimming cost V 5 bases and J 0 bases; bases outside gene matches: 8. Germline values: CDR1 DFQATT, CDR2 SNEGSKA (reference sequence). The CDR3 loop spans 15 amino acids. CDR3 nucleotide sequence: TGCAGTGCTGGGGACAGAGAGACTAGCACAGATACGCAGTATTTT. Its translation is CSAGDRETSTDTQYF.

V gene TRBV7-6 combines with J gene TRBJ2-1; TRBD2 is a possible D gene (6 bases). Germline loops: CDR1 SGHVS, CDR2 FNYEAQ. V was shortened by 8 bases and J by 5 bases, with 13 bases between the two germline ends. The CDR3 runs 13 residues. CDR3 loop: CASGLARHNEQFF. In nucleotides, the CDR3 is TGTGCCAGCGGGCTAGCGAGACACAATGAGCAGTTCTTC.

The chain couples TRBV29-1 to TRBJ2-3; no reliable D call. Germline CDR1 reads SQVTM; CDR2 reads ANQGSEA. The CDR3 is 12 amino acids. Trimming pared 3 bases from V and 1 base from J, leaving 5 bases between. DNA of the CDR3: TGCAGCGTTGAGGTCGGCACAGATACGCAGTATTTT. This gives the protein CSVEVGTDTQYF.

A few counts support this clonotype. The chain couples TRBV5-1 to TRBJ2-3; 7 positions agree with TRBD1. J gave up 6 bases and V 4 bases, and 8 bases lay outside the gene matches. Germline CDR1 reads SGHRS; CDR2 reads YFSETQ. This CDR3 is built from 14 residues. CDR3 sequence: CASSRGGDLDTQYF. In DNA form, the CDR3 reads TGCGCCAGCAGCCGAGGGGGCGACCTGGATACGCAGTATTTT. Together with reference TRBV5-1 and TRBJ2-3, the CDR3 gives the full variable domain: KAGVTQTPRYLIKTRGQQVTLSCSPISGHRSVSWYQQTPGQGLQFLFEYFSETQRNKGNFPGRFSGRQFSNSRSEMNVSTLELGDSALYLCASSRGGDLDTQYFGPGTRLTVL.

With respect to this clonotype: At one boundary the junction diverges from the germline segment, which might be a read error. V usage is TRBV7-9 and J usage is TRBJ2-2; maybe TRBD1 (6 bases). The germline gives CDR1 SEHNR, CDR2 FQNEAQ (reference sequence). This CDR3 is 16 amino acids long. CDR3 sequence reads: CARSLGGPRSTGELFF. The CDR3 region has the DNA TGTGCCAGGAGCTTAGGGGGACCGAGGAGCACCGGGGAGCTGTTTTTT.

The rearrangement uses TRBV4-3 and TRBJ2-1; TRBD2 might be the D (6 bases). The V end was cut by 0 bases, the J end by 10 bases, with 13 bases between. In germline, CDR1 is LGHNA, CDR2 YSLEER. This CDR3 region has 14 residues. CDR3: CASSQDPGDEEQFF. The CDR3 DNA reads TGCGCCAGCAGCCAAGATCCGGGGGACGAAGAGCAGTTCTTC.

This clonotype was seen ten or more times. This rearrangement joins TRBV10-1 to TRBJ2-2, with 7 bases lining up with TRBD1. The CDR3 contains 17 residues. The germline V gene encodes CDR1 WNHNN and CDR2 SYGVQD (reference sequence). The ends lost 7 bases at V and 1 base at J; junction bases unmatched: 12. The chain's CDR3 is CASTNEAGTENTGELFF. For the CDR3, the DNA is TGCGCCAGCACCAACGAAGCCGGGACAGAGAACACCGGGGAGCTGTTTTTT.

This chain connects TRBV20-1 to TRBJ2-7; the D is unclear. Germline values: CDR1 DFQATT, CDR2 SNEGSKA (reference sequence). V was cut by 0 bases and J by 2 bases, with 11 bases left in between. The CDR3 is 14 amino acids. CDR3 in amino acids: CSARDGDKTYEQYF. Written as DNA, the CDR3 is TGCAGTGCTAGAGATGGAGACAAGACCTACGAGCAGTACTTC.